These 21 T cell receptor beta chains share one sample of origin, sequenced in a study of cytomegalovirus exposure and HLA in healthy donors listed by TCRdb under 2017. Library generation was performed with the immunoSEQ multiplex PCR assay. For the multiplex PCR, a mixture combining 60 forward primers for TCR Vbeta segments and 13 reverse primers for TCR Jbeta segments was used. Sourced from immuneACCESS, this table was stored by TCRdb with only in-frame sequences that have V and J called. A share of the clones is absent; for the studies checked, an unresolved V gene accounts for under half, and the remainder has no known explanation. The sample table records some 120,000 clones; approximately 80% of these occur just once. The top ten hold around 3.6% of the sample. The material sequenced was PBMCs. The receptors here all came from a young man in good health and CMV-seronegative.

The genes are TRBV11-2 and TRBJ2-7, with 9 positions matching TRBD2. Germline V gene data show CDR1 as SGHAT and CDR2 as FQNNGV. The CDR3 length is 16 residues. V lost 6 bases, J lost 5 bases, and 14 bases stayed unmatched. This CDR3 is CASRPSLAGAADEQYF. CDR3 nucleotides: TGTGCCAGCAGGCCAAGTTTAGCGGGAGCCGCGGACGAGCAGTACTTC.

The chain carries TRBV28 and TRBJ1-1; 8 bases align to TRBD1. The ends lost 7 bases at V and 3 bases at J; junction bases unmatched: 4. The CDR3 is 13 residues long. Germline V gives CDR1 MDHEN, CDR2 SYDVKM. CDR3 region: CASKPGQDTEAFF. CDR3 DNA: TGTGCCAGCAAACCGGGACAGGACACTGAAGCTTTCTTT.

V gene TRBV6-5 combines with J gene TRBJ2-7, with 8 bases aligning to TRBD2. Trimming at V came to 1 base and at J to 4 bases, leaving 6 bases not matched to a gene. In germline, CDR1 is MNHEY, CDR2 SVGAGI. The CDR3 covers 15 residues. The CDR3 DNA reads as TGTGCCAGCAGTTACTTCGGGGCTAGCGGGTACGAGCAGTACTTC. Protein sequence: CASSYFGASGYEQYF.

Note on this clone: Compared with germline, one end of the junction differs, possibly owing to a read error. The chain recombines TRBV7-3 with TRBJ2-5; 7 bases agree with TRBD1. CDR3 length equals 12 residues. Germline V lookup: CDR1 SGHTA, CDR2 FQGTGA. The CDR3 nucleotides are TGTTCCAGCAGCTCCGACGACAGGGCCCAGTACTTC. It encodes CSSSSDDRAQYF.

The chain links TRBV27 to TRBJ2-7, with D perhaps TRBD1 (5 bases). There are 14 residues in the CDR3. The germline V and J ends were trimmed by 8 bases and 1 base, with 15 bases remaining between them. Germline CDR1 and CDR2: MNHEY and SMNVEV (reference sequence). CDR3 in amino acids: CASWGGHVSYEQYF. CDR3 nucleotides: TGTGCCAGCTGGGGTGGACACGTTTCCTACGAGCAGTACTTC.

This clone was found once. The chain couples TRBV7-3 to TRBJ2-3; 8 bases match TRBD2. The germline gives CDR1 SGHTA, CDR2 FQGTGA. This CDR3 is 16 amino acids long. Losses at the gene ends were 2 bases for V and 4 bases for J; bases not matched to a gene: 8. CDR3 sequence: CASSLGRGGRADTQYF. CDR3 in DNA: TGTGCCAGCAGCTTAGGACGGGGGGGCCGGGCAGATACGCAGTATTTT.

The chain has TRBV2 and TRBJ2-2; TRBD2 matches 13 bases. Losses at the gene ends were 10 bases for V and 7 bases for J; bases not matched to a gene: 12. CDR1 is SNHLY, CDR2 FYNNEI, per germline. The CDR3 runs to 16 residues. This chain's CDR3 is CATRLAGGRNGGELFF. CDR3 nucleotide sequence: TGTGCCACCCGACTAGCGGGGGGTCGGAACGGCGGGGAGCTGTTTTTT.

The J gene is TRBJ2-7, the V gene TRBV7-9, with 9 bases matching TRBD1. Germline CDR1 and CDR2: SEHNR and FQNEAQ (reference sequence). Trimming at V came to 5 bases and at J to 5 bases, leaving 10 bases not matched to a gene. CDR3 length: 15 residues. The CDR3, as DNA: TGTGCCAGCAGCCAGGAGGACAGGGGTTTCCACGAGCAGTACTTC. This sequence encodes CASSQEDRGFHEQYF.

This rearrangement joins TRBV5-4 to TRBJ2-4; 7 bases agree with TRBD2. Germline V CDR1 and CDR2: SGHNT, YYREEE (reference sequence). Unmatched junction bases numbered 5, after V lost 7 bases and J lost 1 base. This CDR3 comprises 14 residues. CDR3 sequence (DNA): TGTGCCAGCTCAGCGGGGTGGGCCAAAAACATTCAGTACTTC. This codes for CASSAGWAKNIQYF. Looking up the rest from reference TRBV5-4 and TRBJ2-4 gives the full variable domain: ETGVTQSPTHLIKTRGQQVTLRCSSQSGHNTVSWYQQALGQGPQFIFQYYREEENGRGNFPPRFSGLQFPNYSSELNVNALELDDSALYLCASSAGWAKNIQYFGAGTRLSVL.

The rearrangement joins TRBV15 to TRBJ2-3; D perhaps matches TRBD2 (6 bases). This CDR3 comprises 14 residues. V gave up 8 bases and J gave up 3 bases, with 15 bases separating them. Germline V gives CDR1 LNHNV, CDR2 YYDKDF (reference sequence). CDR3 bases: TGTGCCACCGGACCTACGGGAGAAACAGATACGCAGTATTTT. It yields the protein CATGPTGETDTQYF.

In DNA form, the CDR3 reads TGTGCCAGCAGCTTAGAAAGGCGGGACCCCTACGAGCAGTACTTC. It specifies CASSLERRDPYEQYF. The chain carries TRBV7-9 and TRBJ2-5, with a possible D match to TRBD2 (6 bases). TRBJ2-7 matches the DNA end more closely, so the J call is doubtful. The germline V gene has CDR1 SEHNR and CDR2 FQNEAQ (reference sequence). The CDR3 runs 15 residues.

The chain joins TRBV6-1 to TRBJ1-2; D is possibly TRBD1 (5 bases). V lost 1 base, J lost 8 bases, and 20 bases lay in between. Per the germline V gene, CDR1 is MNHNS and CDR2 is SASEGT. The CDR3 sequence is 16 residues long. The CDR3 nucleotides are TGTGCCAGCAGTGAAGACTTAAGGGGTCCCCCTGAAGGCTACACCTTC. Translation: CASSEDLRGPPEGYTF.

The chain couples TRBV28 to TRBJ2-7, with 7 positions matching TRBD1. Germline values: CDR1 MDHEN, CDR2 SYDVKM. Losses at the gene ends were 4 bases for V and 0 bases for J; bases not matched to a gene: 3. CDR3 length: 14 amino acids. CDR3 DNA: TGTGCCAGCAGTTCGTGGGACAGCTCCTACGAGCAGTACTTC. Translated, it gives CASSSWDSSYEQYF. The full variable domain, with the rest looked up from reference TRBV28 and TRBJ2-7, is DVKVTQSSRYLVKRTGEKVFLECVQDMDHENMFWYRQDPGLGLRLIYFSYDVKMKEKGDIPEGYSVSREKKERFSLILESASTNQTSMYLCASSSWDSSYEQYFGPGTRLTVT.

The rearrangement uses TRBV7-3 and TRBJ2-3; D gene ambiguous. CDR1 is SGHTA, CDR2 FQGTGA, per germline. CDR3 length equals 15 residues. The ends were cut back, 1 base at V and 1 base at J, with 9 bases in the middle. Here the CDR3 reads CASSLSRGGTDTQYF. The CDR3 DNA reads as TGTGCCAGCAGCTTAAGCAGAGGAGGCACAGATACGCAGTATTTT. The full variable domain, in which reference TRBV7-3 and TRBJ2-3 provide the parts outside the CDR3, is GAGVSQTPSNKVTEKGKYVELRCDPISGHTALYWYRQSLGQGPEFLIYFQGTGAADDSGLPNDRFFAVRPEGSVSTLKIQRTERGDSAVYLCASSLSRGGTDTQYFGPGTRLTVL.

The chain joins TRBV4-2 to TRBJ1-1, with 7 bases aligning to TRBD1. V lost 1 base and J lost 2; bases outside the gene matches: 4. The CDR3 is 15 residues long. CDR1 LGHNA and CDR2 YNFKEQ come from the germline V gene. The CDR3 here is CASSQGQGPNTEAFF. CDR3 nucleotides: TGTGCCAGCAGCCAAGGACAGGGACCCAACACTGAAGCTTTCTTT.

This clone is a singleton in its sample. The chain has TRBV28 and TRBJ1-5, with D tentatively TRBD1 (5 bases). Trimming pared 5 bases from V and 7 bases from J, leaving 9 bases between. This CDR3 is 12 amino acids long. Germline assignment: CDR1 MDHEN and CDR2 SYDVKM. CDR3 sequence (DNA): TGTGCCAGCAGTCCAGGGTTCCAGCCCCAGCATTTT. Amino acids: CASSPGFQPQHF.

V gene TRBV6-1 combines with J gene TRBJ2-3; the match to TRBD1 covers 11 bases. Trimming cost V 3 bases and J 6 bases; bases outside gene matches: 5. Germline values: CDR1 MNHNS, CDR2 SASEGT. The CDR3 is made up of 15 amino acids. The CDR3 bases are TGTGCCAGCAGTGATCGGGACAGGGGGACCGATACGCAGTATTTT. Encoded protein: CASSDRDRGTDTQYF.

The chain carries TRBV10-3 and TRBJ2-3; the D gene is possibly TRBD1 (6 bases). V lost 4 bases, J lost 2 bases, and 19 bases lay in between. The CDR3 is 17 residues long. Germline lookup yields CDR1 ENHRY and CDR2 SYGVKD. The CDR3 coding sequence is TGTGCCATCAGTGGGCCCGGGGACAAGTTAAACACAGATACGCAGTATTTT. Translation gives CAISGPGDKLNTDTQYF.

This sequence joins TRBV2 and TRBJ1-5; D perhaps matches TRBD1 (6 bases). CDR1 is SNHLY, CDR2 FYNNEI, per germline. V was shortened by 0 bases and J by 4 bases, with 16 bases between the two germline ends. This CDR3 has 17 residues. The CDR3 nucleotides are TGTGCCAGCAGTGAAGCTGTGGGGGCAGTTCTGAATCAGCCCCAGCATTTT. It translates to CASSEAVGAVLNQPQHF.

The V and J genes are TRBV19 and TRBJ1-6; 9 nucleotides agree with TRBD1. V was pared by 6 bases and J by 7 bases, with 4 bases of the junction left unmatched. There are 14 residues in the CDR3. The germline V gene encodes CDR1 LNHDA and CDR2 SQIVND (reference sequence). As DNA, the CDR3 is TGTGCCAGTAGCTCCGGGACAGGGAATTCACCCCTCCACTTT. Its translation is CASSSGTGNSPLHF.

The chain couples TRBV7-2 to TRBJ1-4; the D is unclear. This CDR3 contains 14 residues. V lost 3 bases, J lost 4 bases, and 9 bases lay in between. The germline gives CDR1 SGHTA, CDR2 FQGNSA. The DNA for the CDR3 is TGTGCCAGCAGCTTCCCGGGTTTTAATGAAAAACTGTTTTTT. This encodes CASSFPGFNEKLFF.